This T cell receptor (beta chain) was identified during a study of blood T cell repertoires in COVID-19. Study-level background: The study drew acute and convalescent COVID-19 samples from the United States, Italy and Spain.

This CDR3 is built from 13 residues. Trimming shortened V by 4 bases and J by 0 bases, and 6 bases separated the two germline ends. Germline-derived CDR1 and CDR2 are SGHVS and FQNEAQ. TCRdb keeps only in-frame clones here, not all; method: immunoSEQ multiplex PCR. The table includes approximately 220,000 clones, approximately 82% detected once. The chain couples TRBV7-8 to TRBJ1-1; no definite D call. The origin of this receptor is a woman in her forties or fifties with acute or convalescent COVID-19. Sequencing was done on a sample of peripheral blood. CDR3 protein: CASSYAMNTEAFF. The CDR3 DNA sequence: TGTGCCAGCAGCTACGCTATGAACACTGAAGCTTTCTTT.